This T cell receptor (beta chain) was recorded in a study of post-analysis software for immune sequencing data. Study-wide findings and caveats: In patients, TRBV5-6, TRBV5-1 and TRBV20-1 belonged to five TRBV segments found more frequently than in controls. Multiple sclerosis patients showed significantly lower normalized Chao1 diversity than controls did. Strong same-batch co-clustering of samples appeared with F measure clustering.

Incorporated into the TCR beta cDNA libraries were unique molecular identifiers, which served to reduce PCR and sequencing biases. A population of 1 to 10 million T cells gave rise to about half a million cDNA molecules. TCRdb re-called the PCR reads through MiXCR, storing one row per CDR3 protein. The sample lists 750,000 to 950,000 distinct CDR3 sequences; 40% to 55% were seen once. The V and J ends lost 4 bases and 5 bases, in that order; junction bases with no gene match: 14. The CDR3 spans 17 residues. Germline assignment: CDR1 MNHEY and CDR2 SMNVEV (reference sequence). On this clonotype: The antigen remains unidentified.

The gene calls are TRBV27 and TRBJ1-2; 9 positions match TRBD1. The clonotype comes from a girl under 18 with multiple sclerosis. Material: blood. The CDR3 sequence is CASSSSYGTGIRYGYTF. For the CDR3, the DNA is TGTGCCAGCAGTTCGTCCTACGGGACAGGGATTCGGTATGGCTACACCTTC.